Given below is one T cell receptor (beta chain) in context. The sample originates from a study of neurological immune-mediated disorders. Trimming stripped 2 bases from V and 4 bases from J, with 14 bases between. Per the germline V gene, CDR1 is DFQATT and CDR2 is SNEGSKA (reference sequence). The CDR3 consists of 14 residues. In every sequencing run, more than 170 million TCR-beta sequences were generated from 15-18 subjects. Via MiXCR, TCRdb re-called the 5' RACE reads, giving one row per CDR3 protein. The sample shows some 56,000 distinct CDR3 sequences, 3% to 4% of them seen only once. This clonotype originated in a man in his 60s with multiple sclerosis. This sequence joins TRBV20-1 and TRBJ1-1; D uncertain. Sequencing was done on a sample of PBMCs. CDR3 sequence reads: CSARPIGEGTEAFF. CDR3 nucleotide sequence: TGCAGTGCTAGACCCATCGGCGAGGGCACTGAAGCTTTCTTT.